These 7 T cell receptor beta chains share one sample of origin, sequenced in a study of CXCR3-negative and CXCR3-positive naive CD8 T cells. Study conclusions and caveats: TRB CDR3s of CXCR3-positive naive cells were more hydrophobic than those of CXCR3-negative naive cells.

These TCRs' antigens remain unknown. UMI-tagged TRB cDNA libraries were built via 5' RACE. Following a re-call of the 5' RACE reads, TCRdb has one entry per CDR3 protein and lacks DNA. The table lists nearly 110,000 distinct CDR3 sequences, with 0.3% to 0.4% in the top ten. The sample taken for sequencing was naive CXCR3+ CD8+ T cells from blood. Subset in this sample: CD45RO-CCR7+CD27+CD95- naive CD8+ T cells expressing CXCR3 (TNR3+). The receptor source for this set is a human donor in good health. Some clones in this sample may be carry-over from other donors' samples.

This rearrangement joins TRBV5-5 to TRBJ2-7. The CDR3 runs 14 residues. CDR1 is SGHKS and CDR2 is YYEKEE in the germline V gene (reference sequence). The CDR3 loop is CASSTDRSPYEQYF. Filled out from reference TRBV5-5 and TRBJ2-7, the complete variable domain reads DAGVTQSPTHLIKTRGQQVTLRCSPISGHKSVSWYQQVLGQGPQFIFQYYEKEERGRGNFPDRFSARQFPNYSSELNVNALLLGDSALYLCASSTDRSPYEQYFGPGTRLTVT.

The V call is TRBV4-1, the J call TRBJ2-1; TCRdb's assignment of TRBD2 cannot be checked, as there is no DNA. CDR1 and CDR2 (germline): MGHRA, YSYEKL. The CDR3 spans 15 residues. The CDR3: CASSQGRVSYNEQFF.

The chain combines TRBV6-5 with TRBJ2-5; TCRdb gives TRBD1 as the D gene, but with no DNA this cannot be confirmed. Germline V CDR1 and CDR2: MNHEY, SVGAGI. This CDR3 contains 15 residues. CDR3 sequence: CASSYEGAQIETQYF.

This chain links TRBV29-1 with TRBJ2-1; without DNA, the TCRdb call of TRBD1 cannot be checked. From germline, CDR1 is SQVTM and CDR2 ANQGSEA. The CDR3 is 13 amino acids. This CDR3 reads CSVEYGTVDEQFF.

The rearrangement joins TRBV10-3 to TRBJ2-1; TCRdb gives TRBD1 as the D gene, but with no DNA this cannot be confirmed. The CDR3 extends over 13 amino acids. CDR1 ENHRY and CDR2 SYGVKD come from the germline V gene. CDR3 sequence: CAISSGAYNEQFF.

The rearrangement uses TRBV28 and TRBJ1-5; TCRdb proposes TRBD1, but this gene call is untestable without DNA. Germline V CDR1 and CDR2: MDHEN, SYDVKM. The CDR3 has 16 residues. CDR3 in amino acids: CASSSTTGYGNQPQHF.

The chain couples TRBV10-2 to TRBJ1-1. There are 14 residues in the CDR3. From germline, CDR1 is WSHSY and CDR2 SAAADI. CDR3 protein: CASSRTDPNTEAFF.